These T cell receptor beta chains were read from a single sample in a study of T cell repertoires and HLA-DP antigens. Their antigen targets remain unknown. Sequencing was performed with immunoSEQ multiplex PCR; in TCRdb, only in-frame clones are kept and a portion is missing. This table has around 100,000 clones, more than 85% appearing once. Material: CD4+ T cells from PBMCs. All receptors come from a woman younger than 35 in good health and CMV-seronegative. The CDR3 runs from the conserved cysteine through the conserved F or W. Each record gives: V gene, J gene, CDR3 protein.

v_call: TRBV7-2; j_call: TRBJ2-7; cdr3_aa: CASSSSPGDEQYF
v_call: TRBV6-5; j_call: TRBJ1-2; cdr3_aa: CASSYSRDLRGNGYTF
v_call: TRBV6-5; j_call: TRBJ1-1; cdr3_aa: CASWRQGVRTEAFF
v_call: TRBV7-9; j_call: TRBJ1-1; cdr3_aa: CASSPYRTGSGTEAFF
v_call: TRBV28; j_call: TRBJ1-5; cdr3_aa: CASSLKFNSNQPQHF
v_call: TRBV28; j_call: TRBJ1-2; cdr3_aa: CASSEGDYGYTF
v_call: TRBV11-2; j_call: TRBJ2-1; cdr3_aa: CASSLTPRDSYNEQFF
v_call: TRBV28; j_call: TRBJ1-1; cdr3_aa: CASSLLWAENTEAFF
v_call: TRBV28; j_call: TRBJ2-3; cdr3_aa: CASSLPGRSTDTQYF
v_call: TRBV7-2; j_call: TRBJ2-7; cdr3_aa: CASSRYGAGANLGQYF
v_call: TRBV19; j_call: TRBJ1-2; cdr3_aa: CASSITGNYGYTF
v_call: TRBV5-1; j_call: TRBJ2-1; cdr3_aa: CASSLAGQGFYEQFF
v_call: TRBV6-6; j_call: TRBJ1-4; cdr3_aa: CASRLQGDNEKLFF
v_call: TRBV28; j_call: TRBJ1-1; cdr3_aa: CASSPRDYEAFF
v_call: TRBV29-1; j_call: TRBJ2-2; cdr3_aa: CSVAPGNTGELFF
v_call: TRBV9; j_call: TRBJ1-2; cdr3_aa: CASSVAPRQDYGYTF